Given below is one TCR beta chain in context. What it recognizes is unknown. Genomic DNA of every subset was divided equally among multiple immunoSEQ plates. Libraries were prepared by immunoSEQ multiplex PCR; TCRdb keeps only in-frame clonotypes and omits some of them. The sample records some 2,000,000 clones, roughly 95% being singletons. CD8 cells classed as naive were CD45RO-negative and positively selected for CCR7, excluding terminally differentiated effector memory CD45RA+ cells. This sample is drawn from a study of shared clonotypes between healthy human individuals. Looking at the study overall: Researchers drew samples from two women and three men aged 18 to 49.

Study-wide results and limits: The study found lower generation probabilities in non-shared clonotypes than in those shared by all four donors. What naive subsets generally showed was a larger estimated richness than memory subsets showed.

Germline CDR1 reads SGDLS; CDR2 reads YYNGEE. Trimming stripped 0 bases from V and 6 bases from J, with 9 bases between. There are 14 residues in the CDR3. The rearrangement links TRBV9 to TRBJ2-2, with D possibly being TRBD1 (5 bases). Sequenced: naive CD8+ T cells sorted from blood. The TCR comes from a man younger than 35 in good health. In DNA form, the CDR3 reads TGTGCCAGCAGCGTAGGGGCACAGGCCGGGGAGCTGTTTTTT. This translates into CASSVGAQAGELFF. Filled out from reference TRBV9 and TRBJ2-2, the complete variable domain reads DSGVTQTPKHLITATGQRVTLRCSPRSGDLSVYWYQQSLDQGLQFLIQYYNGEERAKGNILERFSAQQFPDLHSELNLSSLELGDSALYFCASSVGAQAGELFFGEGSRLTVL.